The next 25 T cell receptor beta chains were all read from a single sample in a study of blood T cell repertoires in COVID-19. Clones were sequenced by immunoSEQ multiplex PCR, and TCRdb holds only the in-frame ones, with some missing. The data show 430,000 or so clones, around 89% seen once. Specimen: PBMCs or T cells enriched from blood (not recorded which). The receptors originated from a woman aged 40 to 55 who had recovered from COVID-19.

A single count supports this clone. The V gene is TRBV7-8, the J gene TRBJ2-4; TRBD1 matches 9 bases. CDR3 size: 15 residues. V was clipped by 5 bases and J by 9 bases; unmatched bases: 11. Germline V CDR1 and CDR2: SGHVS, FQNEAQ. CDR3 residues: CASSAPGQGGSIQYF. CDR3 coding DNA: TGTGCCAGCAGCGCTCCGGGACAGGGTGGGTCCATTCAGTACTTC.

V is TRBV10-1 and J is TRBJ2-1; 8 positions match TRBD2. V lost 5 bases and J lost 5; bases outside the gene matches: 14. CDR1 and CDR2 from the germline V gene are WNHNN and SYGVQD (reference sequence). This CDR3 is built from 17 residues. CDR3: CASSPRSGRSSHNEQFF. The CDR3 DNA follows: TGCGCCAGCAGTCCGCGGAGCGGGAGAAGTTCCCACAATGAGCAGTTCTTC.

The chain couples TRBV18 to TRBJ1-2; TRBD1 agrees at 12 bases. Germline V CDR1 and CDR2: KGHSH, LQKENI. CDR3 length: 19 amino acids. Losses at the gene ends were 3 bases for V and 7 bases for J; bases not matched to a gene: 18. CDR3 coding DNA: TGTGCCAGCTCACCGGGTCTAAATCCGGGACAGGGGGCGCGGCCTGGCTACACCTTC. It is translated as CASSPGLNPGQGARPGYTF. Complete variable domain (other parts from reference TRBV18 and TRBJ1-2): NAGVMQNPRHLVRRRGQEARLRCSPMKGHSHVYWYRQLPEEGLKFMVYLQKENIIDESGMPKERFSAEFPKEGPSILRIQQVVRGDSAAYFCASSPGLNPGQGARPGYTFGSGTRLTVV.

V and J are TRBV7-2 and TRBJ2-7, with 9 bases fitting TRBD2. J gave up 6 bases and V 6 bases, and 6 bases lay outside the gene matches. The CDR3 spans 13 residues. The V gene's germline CDR1 is SGHTA and CDR2 FQGNSA. CDR3: CASSSLAGAEQYF. CDR3 nucleotides: TGTGCCAGCAGTTCCTTAGCGGGAGCCGAGCAGTACTTC.

The chain links TRBV5-1 to TRBJ2-5, with TRBD2 matching over 11 bases. Trimming removed 7 bases from V and 3 bases from J; junction bases left unmatched: 5. CDR3 length: 14 residues. Per germline, CDR1 SGHRS and CDR2 YFSETQ. As DNA, the CDR3 is TGCGCCAGCGACGTAGCGGGAGGGGAAGAGACCCAGTACTTC. Translation gives CASDVAGGEETQYF.

The chain is built from TRBV20-1 and TRBJ1-2, with D perhaps matching TRBD1 (6 bases). This CDR3 comprises 11 residues. Per germline, CDR1 DFQATT and CDR2 SNEGSKA (reference sequence). Trimming removed 6 bases from V and 9 bases from J, with 14 bases in between. This CDR3 reads CSATRQARYTF. The CDR3 coding sequence is TGCAGTGCCACGCGACAGGCGCGCTACACCTTC.

The chain couples TRBV15 to TRBJ2-2, with TRBD1 matching 9 bases. The CDR3 extends over 16 amino acids. J lost 5 bases, V lost 4 bases, and 8 bases had no gene match. Germline loops: CDR1 LNHNV, CDR2 YYDKDF (reference sequence). CDR3 DNA sequence: TGTGCCACCAGCACAACGACAGGGGGTTGGACCGGGGAGCTGTTTTTT. Translated, it gives CATSTTTGGWTGELFF.

The rearrangement joins TRBV11-3 to TRBJ1-1; D gene ambiguous. Germline-derived CDR1 and CDR2 are SGHNT and YENEEA. Trimming shortened V by 5 bases and J by 1 base, and 20 bases separated the two germline ends. The CDR3 totals 17 residues. The CDR3 region is CASSPPFGRHSNTEAFF. For the CDR3, the DNA is TGTGCCAGCAGCCCCCCTTTTGGGAGGCATTCGAACACTGAAGCTTTCTTT.

J is TRBJ2-7 and V is TRBV4-3, with 7 bases identical to TRBD2. V was clipped by 4 bases and J by 4 bases; unmatched bases: 7. Germline CDR1 reads LGHNA; CDR2 reads YSLEER. The CDR3 consists of 14 residues. CDR3 sequence reads: CASSPRAGVYEQYF. Written as DNA, the CDR3 is TGCGCCAGCAGCCCAAGGGCGGGAGTTTACGAGCAGTACTTC.

The rearrangement joins TRBV4-1 to TRBJ1-2; 9 bases fit TRBD1. CDR3 length equals 16 residues. Germline lookup yields CDR1 MGHRA and CDR2 YSYEKL. With 1 base clipped from V and 5 bases from J, the junction kept 8 bases outside the gene matches. In DNA, the CDR3 is TGCGCCAGCAGCCAAGGGGACAGGGACGGGTGGTATGGCTACACCTTC. This translates into CASSQGDRDGWYGYTF.

The chain carries TRBV21-1 and TRBJ1-3. TRBV21-1 is a listed pseudogene. The CDR3 is made up of 17 amino acids. Here the CDR3 DNA reads TGTGCCAGCAGCCCAACGAGTACGGTTCCCATTAGAAACACCATATATTTT. This sequence encodes CASSPTSTVPIRNTIYF.

V and J are TRBV12-3 or TRBV12-4 and TRBJ1-1; D is ambiguous. This CDR3 is built from 12 residues. Trimming shortened V by 3 bases and J by 3 bases, and 5 bases separated the two germline ends. The CDR3 sequence is CASSFGYTEAFF. The CDR3 DNA follows: TGTGCCAGCAGTTTCGGGTACACTGAAGCTTTCTTT.

This chain connects TRBV29-1 to TRBJ2-3; TRBD1 is a possible D gene (6 bases). The V end was cut by 2 bases, the J end by 0 bases, with 9 bases between. The CDR3 has 14 amino acids. The germline CDR1 and CDR2 sequences are SQVTM and ANQGSEA. The CDR3: CSVETDSSTDTQYF. DNA for the CDR3: TGCAGCGTTGAAACGGACAGTAGCACAGATACGCAGTATTTT.

The chain couples TRBV2 to TRBJ2-5; 8 nucleotides agree with TRBD2. This CDR3 is built from 12 residues. V gave up 8 bases and J gave up 4 bases; unmatched junction bases: 3. In germline, CDR1 is SNHLY, CDR2 FYNNEI. CDR3 in DNA: TGTGCCAGCGCGGGAGGCGGAGAGACCCAGTACTTC. As protein: CASAGGGETQYF.

Only one count was recorded for this clone. The chain carries TRBV5-1 and TRBJ2-2; 8 bases are shared with TRBD1. This CDR3 region has 15 residues. Germline V gene sequence: CDR1 SGHRS, CDR2 YFSETQ. The V segment lost 4 bases and the J segment 5 bases; nucleotides outside the gene matches: 7. In DNA form, the CDR3 reads TGCGCCAGCAGCATCCTGACAGGGGAGACCGGGGAGCTGTTTTTT. This encodes CASSILTGETGELFF.

The rearrangement uses TRBV7-9 and TRBJ2-7; 7 bases line up with TRBD1. The CDR3 runs 14 residues. CDR1 is SEHNR, CDR2 FQNEAQ, per germline (reference sequence). V lost 0 bases and J lost 3; bases outside the gene matches: 2. This CDR3 is CASSLAGTDYEQYF. In nucleotides, the CDR3 is TGTGCCAGCAGCTTAGCGGGGACAGACTACGAGCAGTACTTC.

The chain employs TRBV30 and TRBJ2-1; 13 nucleotides line up with TRBD2. The CDR3 totals 13 residues. Germline assignment: CDR1 GTSNPN and CDR2 SVGIG (reference sequence). The V gene end was trimmed by 2 bases and the J gene end by 10 bases; junction bases not matched to a gene: 2. CDR3 protein: CAWSKGLAGEQFF. The CDR3 DNA reads TGTGCCTGGAGTAAGGGACTAGCGGGAGAGCAGTTCTTC.

The rearrangement links TRBV11-1 to TRBJ2-7; 9 bases align to TRBD2. Trimming cost V 1 base and J 0 bases; bases outside gene matches: 4. The CDR3 length is 16 residues. The germline gives CDR1 SGHAT, CDR2 FQDESV (reference sequence). The CDR3 loop reads CASSLGAGGSSYEQYF. CDR3 coding DNA: TGTGCCAGCAGCTTAGGAGCGGGAGGTAGCTCCTACGAGCAGTACTTC.

The rearrangement links TRBV5-8 to TRBJ2-1; weak D call: TRBD1 (7 bases). The CDR3 has 14 amino acids. Germline V gene data show CDR1 as SGHTS and CDR2 as YDEGEE. Trimming shortened V by 1 base and J by 7 bases, and 12 bases separated the two germline ends. CDR3 sequence (DNA): TGTGCCAGCAGCTTGCTCAGGGGGAGGAATGAGCAGTTCTTC. Amino acids: CASSLLRGRNEQFF.

Of note for this clone: Within the sample, other DNA sequences also encode this same CDR3. The chain is built from TRBV9 and TRBJ1-3; D not resolved. Germline V CDR1 and CDR2: SGDLS, YYNGEE. The ends were cut back, 2 bases at V and 4 bases at J, with 4 bases in the middle. The CDR3 extends over 12 amino acids. The CDR3 loop is CASSVTGNTIYF. CDR3 in DNA: TGTGCCAGCAGCGTTACAGGAAACACCATATATTTT. Complete variable domain (other parts from reference TRBV9 and TRBJ1-3): DSGVTQTPKHLITATGQRVTLRCSPRSGDLSVYWYQQSLDQGLQFLIQYYNGEERAKGNILERFSAQQFPDLHSELNLSSLELGDSALYFCASSVTGNTIYFGEGSWLTVV.

J is TRBJ2-6 and V is TRBV19; D uncertain. Trimming cost V 7 bases and J 0 bases, with 4 bases left between them. CDR1 is LNHDA, CDR2 SQIVND, per germline (reference sequence). The CDR3 loop spans 13 amino acids. Here the CDR3 DNA reads TGTGCCAGTACCTTCTCTGGGGCCAACGTCCTGACTTTC. This gives the protein CASTFSGANVLTF.

The V and J genes are TRBV19 and TRBJ2-1; TRBD1 matches at 10 bases. The CDR3 spans 17 residues. Germline V gene lookup returns CDR1 LNHDA and CDR2 SQIVND (reference sequence). Losses at the gene ends were 4 bases for V and 7 bases for J; bases not matched to a gene: 13. The CDR3 sequence is CASSTRPDRGRENEQFF. The CDR3 DNA reads TGTGCCAGTAGTACTCGACCTGACAGGGGGCGCGAAAATGAGCAGTTCTTC.

J is TRBJ2-3 and V is TRBV5-4; TRBD2 matches at 9 bases. Germline V gives CDR1 SGHNT, CDR2 YYREEE (reference sequence). The CDR3 consists of 16 residues. The V gene end was trimmed by 4 bases and the J gene end by 2 bases; junction bases not matched to a gene: 8. CDR3 sequence: CASSQGLASITDTQYF. DNA for the CDR3: TGTGCCAGCAGCCAAGGACTAGCGTCTATCACAGATACGCAGTATTTT.

Only one count was recorded for this clone. This chain joins TRBV19 and TRBJ2-5, with D perhaps matching TRBD1 (6 bases). The CDR3 runs to 13 residues. Germline CDR1 is LNHDA and CDR2 is SQIVND (reference sequence). The V gene lost 5 bases and the J gene lost 5 bases, with 12 bases spanning the gap. The CDR3 DNA is TGTGCCAGTAGTCCACAGGGAAGGGAGACCCAGTACTTC. It yields the protein CASSPQGRETQYF.

This chain connects TRBV19 to TRBJ1-6; tentative D call: TRBD1 (5 bases). Deletions cut 8 bases from V and 9 bases from J, with 20 bases between. Germline V CDR1 and CDR2: LNHDA, SQIVND (reference sequence). This CDR3 has 15 residues. In DNA, the CDR3 is TGTGCCAGTGCGCCGGGGGGGATCCTTTCTTCACCCCTCCACTTT. Translating gives CASAPGGILSSPLHF.